The source of this TCR beta chain is a study of T-cell reconstitution after alpha-beta-depleted transplantation in children. CDR3 length: 11 amino acids. V was shortened by 10 bases and J by 14 bases, with 18 bases between the two germline ends. Per the germline V gene, CDR1 is MDHEN and CDR2 is SYDVKM. Unique molecular identifiers were incorporated during preparation of the TCRbeta library. TCRdb recomputed calls from the PCR reads with MiXCR, one row per CDR3 protein. The data hold roughly 180,000 distinct CDR3 sequences, with roughly 15% observed a single time. The sequences come from PBMCs from the stem cell graft donor, collected from the stem cell graft. The genes are TRBV28 and TRBJ2-1; D might be TRBD1 (6 bases). The TCR comes from a human donor who donated a stem cell graft to a child with acute lymphoblastic leukemia. The CDR3: CAIQRDRTEFF. CDR3 DNA: TGTGCCATCCAAAGAGACAGGACGGAGTTCTTC. The variable domain in full, with the rest retrieved from reference TRBV28 and TRBJ2-1, is DVKVTQSSRYLVKRTGEKVFLECVQDMDHENMFWYRQDPGLGLRLIYFSYDVKMKEKGDIPEGYSVSREKKERFSLILESASTNQTSMYLCAIQRDRTEFFGPGTRLTVL.